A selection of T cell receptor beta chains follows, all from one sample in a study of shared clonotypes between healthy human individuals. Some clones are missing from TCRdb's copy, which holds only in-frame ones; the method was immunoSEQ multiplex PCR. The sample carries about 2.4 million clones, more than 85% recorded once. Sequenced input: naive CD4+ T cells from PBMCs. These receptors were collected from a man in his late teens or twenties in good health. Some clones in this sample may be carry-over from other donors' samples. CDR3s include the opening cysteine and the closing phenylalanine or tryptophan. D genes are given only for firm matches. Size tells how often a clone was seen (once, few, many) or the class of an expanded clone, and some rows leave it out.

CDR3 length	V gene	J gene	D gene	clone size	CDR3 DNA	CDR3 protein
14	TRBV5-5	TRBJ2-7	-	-	TGTGCCAGCAGCCCGACAGGAGGGGACTACGAGCAGTACTTC	CASSPTGGDYEQYF
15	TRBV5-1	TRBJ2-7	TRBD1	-	TGCGCCAGCAGCTCCCAACTCGGGGACAGGGGGCAAGGATACTTC	CASSSQLGDRGQGYF
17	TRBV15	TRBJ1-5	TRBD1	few	TGTGCCACCAGCCAGGACAGGACTCTCCGGTGGGGTCAGCCCCAGCATTTT	CATSQDRTLRWGQPQHF
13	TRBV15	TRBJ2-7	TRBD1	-	TGTGCCACCAGCCGTGACAGGGGCTACGAGCAGTACTTC	CATSRDRGYEQYF
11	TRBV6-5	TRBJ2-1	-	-	TGTGCCAGCAGAAGGGGCAATGAGCAGTTCTTC	CASRRGNEQFF
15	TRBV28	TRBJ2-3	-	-	TGTGCCAGCAAGGACTCGACTAAGGGCACAGATACGCAGTATTTT	CASKDSTKGTDTQYF
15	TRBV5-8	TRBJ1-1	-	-	TGTGCCAGCAGCTTTAGTGGGGCAGGTGTAACTGAAGCTTTCTTT	CASSFSGAGVTEAFF
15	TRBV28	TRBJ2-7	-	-	TGTGCCAGCAGAAACTACGACGCAGGCTCCTACGAGCAGTACTTC	CASRNYDAGSYEQYF
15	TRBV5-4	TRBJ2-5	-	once	TGTGCCAGCAGCTTCGGACCCCAACCGCAAGAGACCCAGTACTTC	CASSFGPQPQETQYF
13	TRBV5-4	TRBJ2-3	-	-	TGTGCCAGCAGCCCAGGGACCACAGATACGCAGTATTTT	CASSPGTTDTQYF
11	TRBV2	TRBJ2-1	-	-	TGTGCCAGCAGGACCGAGGGCAAGCAGTTCTTC	CASRTEGKQFF
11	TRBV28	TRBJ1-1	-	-	TGTGCCAGCAGTCCCGGGGGGGAAGCTTTCTTT	CASSPGGEAFF
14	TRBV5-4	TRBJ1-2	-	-	TGTGCCAGCAGCGCCCAACTAGATTGGGATGGCTACACCTTC	CASSAQLDWDGYTF
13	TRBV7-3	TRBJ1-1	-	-	TGTGCCAGCAGCACGGGGGGGTCCACTGAAGCTTTCTTT	CASSTGGSTEAFF
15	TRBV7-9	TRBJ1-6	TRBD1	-	TGTGCCAGCAGTGCATCGGGACAGGGGAATTCACCCCTCCACTTT	CASSASGQGNSPLHF
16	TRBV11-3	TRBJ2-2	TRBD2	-	TGTGCCAGCGCCATCGCTCCGGGACTAGCCCCCGGGGAGCTGTTTTTT	CASAIAPGLAPGELFF
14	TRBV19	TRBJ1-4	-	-	TGTGCCAGTAGTATCCCCGATACTAATGAAAAACTGTTTTTT	CASSIPDTNEKLFF
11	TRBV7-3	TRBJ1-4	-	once	TGTGCCAGCAGTCGTGATGAAAAACTGTTTTTT	CASSRDEKLFF
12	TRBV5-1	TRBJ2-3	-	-	TGCGCCAGCAGCTTGTCTCAGGTACAACAGTATTTT	CASSLSQVQQYF
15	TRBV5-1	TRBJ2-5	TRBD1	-	TGCGCCAGCAGCCGATGGACAGGGGGCGAGGAGACCCAGTACTTC	CASSRWTGGEETQYF
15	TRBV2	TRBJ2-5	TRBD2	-	TGTGCCACCAGACTAGCGGATTTGGCTGGGGAGACCCAGTACTTC	CATRLADLAGETQYF
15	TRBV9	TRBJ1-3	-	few	TGTGCCAGCAGCGTAGGAGGGAACCAATTACACACCATATATTTT	CASSVGGNQLHTIYF
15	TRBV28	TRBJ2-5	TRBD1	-	TGTGCCAGCAGTCCAAACAGGGGTATGGCAGAGACCCAGTACTTC	CASSPNRGMAETQYF
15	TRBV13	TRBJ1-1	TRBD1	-	TGTGCCAGCAGCAAGAGACAGGGGAGGAACACTGAAGCTTTCTTT	CASSKRQGRNTEAFF
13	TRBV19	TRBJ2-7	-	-	TGTGCCAGTAGTATAGGGCGAGAGTACGAGCAGTACTTC	CASSIGREYEQYF